A single TCR beta chain is shown here with its context. Its target is not known. V was clipped by 2 bases and J by 5 bases; unmatched bases: 4. This CDR3 has 15 residues. The V gene's germline CDR1 is SGDLS and CDR2 YYNGEE. Profiled with immunoSEQ multiplex PCR; TCRdb holds only in-frame clones, not every one. Of some 170,000 clones listed, 80% to 90% are singletons. This sample stems from a study of T cell responses to AZD1222 COVID-19 vaccine. Study-wide results and limits: Baseline seropositivity occurred in only a handful of AZD1222 recipients. In a largely white British group with more females than males, clonal diversity was possibly underestimated. Repertoire samples came only from after the peak T cell response.

The source is an adult who received the MenACWY meningococcal vaccine as a control. The gene calls are TRBV9 and TRBJ2-1; TRBD2 matches 10 bases. Sequencing was performed on peripheral blood, taken 28 days after the second dose of the MenACWY control vaccine. The chain's CDR3 is CASSVGTSEHNEQFF. The CDR3 DNA sequence: TGTGCCAGCAGCGTGGGGACTAGCGAGCACAATGAGCAGTTCTTC.